These 30 T cell receptor beta chains were sequenced from one sample in a study of blood T cell repertoires in COVID-19. Clones were sequenced by immunoSEQ multiplex PCR, and TCRdb holds only the in-frame ones, with some missing. The sample consists of over 250,000 clones, around 92% of them appearing once. Sequenced sample: PBMCs or T cells enriched from blood (not recorded which). The receptors were sampled from a woman aged 55-70 years who had recovered from COVID-19.

This chain connects TRBV9 to TRBJ2-7; TRBD2 matches 12 bases. Germline V gene data show CDR1 as SGDLS and CDR2 as YYNGEE. With 7 bases clipped from V and 0 bases from J, the junction kept 5 bases outside the gene matches. This CDR3 spans 15 amino acids. CDR3 sequence: CASAGLAGNSYEQYF. The CDR3 DNA is TGTGCCAGCGCCGGACTAGCGGGAAACTCCTACGAGCAGTACTTC.

J is TRBJ1-1 and V is TRBV11-3; TRBD1 matches 9 bases. Trimming removed 5 bases from V and 1 base from J; junction bases left unmatched: 5. The germline V gene encodes CDR1 SGHNT and CDR2 YENEEA. This CDR3 has 15 residues. Here the CDR3 DNA reads TGTGCCAGCAGCCCCCTGGACAGGGGGAACACTGAAGCTTTCTTT. Its protein product is CASSPLDRGNTEAFF.

The chain is built from TRBV27 and TRBJ1-6, with D possibly matching TRBD1 (5 bases). Trimming cost V 6 bases and J 7 bases, with 25 bases left between them. CDR3 length: 18 amino acids. Germline CDR1 MNHEY, CDR2 SMNVEV (reference sequence). The CDR3 sequence is CASRRFAGFGDINSPLHF. As DNA, the CDR3 is TGTGCCAGCAGGCGATTTGCAGGGTTTGGGGATATAAATTCACCCCTCCACTTT.

The chain recombines TRBV6-2 or TRBV6-3 with TRBJ2-7; 13 bases are shared with TRBD2. CDR1 and CDR2 (germline): MNHEY, SVGEGT. Trimming cost V 2 bases and J 0 bases; bases outside gene matches: 7. CDR3 size: 18 residues. The CDR3 bases are TGTGCCAGCAGTTACATGGGACTAGCGGGGAGAAGCTCCTACGAGCAGTACTTC. Its translation is CASSYMGLAGRSSYEQYF.

The V gene is TRBV6-5, the J gene TRBJ2-7; no clear D. Trimming stripped 2 bases from V and 2 bases from J, with 13 bases between. Germline V gene lookup returns CDR1 MNHEY and CDR2 SVGAGI. The CDR3 has 15 residues. For the CDR3, the DNA is TGTGCCAGCAGTTACGCGGCTGTAAAGCCCTACGAGCAGTACTTC. This sequence encodes CASSYAAVKPYEQYF.

The chain carries TRBV5-6 and TRBJ1-1; no clear D gene. Trimming left V 2 bases short and J 1 base short, with 12 bases between. The germline V gene encodes CDR1 SGHDT and CDR2 YYEEEE. This CDR3 has 15 residues. The CDR3 sequence: CASSFYSIPNTEAFF. DNA for the CDR3: TGTGCCAGCAGCTTTTATAGCATCCCGAACACTGAAGCTTTCTTT.

This rearrangement joins TRBV5-4 to TRBJ2-3; 11 positions match TRBD2. V lost 4 bases and J lost 5; bases outside the gene matches: 12. The CDR3 spans 17 residues. The germline V gene has CDR1 SGHNT and CDR2 YYREEE (reference sequence). The CDR3 sequence: CASSRGASGGQRDTQYF. The DNA of the CDR3 is TGTGCCAGCAGCCGGGGGGCTAGCGGGGGGCAGAGAGATACGCAGTATTTT.

The chain employs TRBV24-1 and TRBJ2-7, with D perhaps matching TRBD2 (6 bases). V dropped 6 bases and J dropped 0 bases, with 8 bases sitting between them. Germline loops: CDR1 KGHDR, CDR2 SFDVKD. The length of the CDR3 is 13 residues. Here the CDR3 reads CATSSGGSYEQYF. Written as DNA, the CDR3 is TGTGCCACCAGTTCCGGGGGCTCCTACGAGCAGTACTTC.

The rearrangement joins TRBV11-3 to TRBJ2-6; 9 bases agree with TRBD1. Germline CDR1 is SGHNT and CDR2 is YENEEA. This CDR3 region has 18 residues. V lost 2 bases to trimming and J lost 0 bases; unmatched junction nucleotides: 5. This CDR3 reads CASSLWDRAPSGANVLTF. CDR3 DNA: TGTGCCAGCAGCTTATGGGACAGGGCCCCCTCTGGGGCCAACGTCCTGACTTTC.

The chain is built from TRBV6-2 or TRBV6-3 and TRBJ2-1; D is possibly TRBD1 (5 bases). Germline CDR1 reads MNHEY; CDR2 reads SVGEGT. The V end lost 3 bases, the J end lost 6 bases, and 9 bases lay between the germline ends. The CDR3 runs 13 residues. DNA of the CDR3: TGTGCCAGCAGTTATCCAGGGCCCAATGAGCAGTTCTTC. It encodes CASSYPGPNEQFF.

The J gene is TRBJ1-5, the V gene TRBV7-6; a possible D gene is TRBD1 (6 bases). This CDR3 is 16 amino acids long. V shed 0 bases and J shed 5 bases, with 14 bases lying between them. In germline, CDR1 is SGHVS, CDR2 FNYEAQ. The CDR3 region has the DNA TGTGCCAGCAGCTTAGCGCCGCAGGGGTTAGATCAGCCCCAGCATTTT. Encoded protein: CASSLAPQGLDQPQHF.

The rearrangement joins TRBV19 to TRBJ2-7; 10 nucleotides align to TRBD2. The CDR3 spans 14 residues. Looked up from germline, CDR1 is LNHDA and CDR2 is SQIVND (reference sequence). V dropped 5 bases and J dropped 3; count of bases not matched to a gene: 4. The chain's CDR3 is CASSPRTSGYEQYF. DNA for the CDR3: TGTGCCAGTAGTCCGCGGACTAGCGGCTACGAGCAGTACTTC.

CDR3: CASSPTETQPQHF. DNA of the CDR3: TGTGCCAGTAGCCCTACTGAAACCCAGCCCCAGCATTTT. The V call is TRBV19, the J call TRBJ1-5; D is undetermined. V was cut by 6 bases and J by 7 bases, with 13 bases left in between. The CDR3 spans 13 residues. In germline, CDR1 is LNHDA, CDR2 SQIVND (reference sequence).

This chain links TRBV9 with TRBJ2-2, with D tentatively TRBD1 (6 bases). The CDR3 sequence is 15 residues long. The V gene's germline CDR1 is SGDLS and CDR2 YYNGEE. Trimming cost V 3 bases and J 5 bases, with 14 bases left between them. The CDR3 DNA reads TGTGCCAGCAGCGCCGGGACACCATGGACCGGGGAGCTGTTTTTT. Translation gives CASSAGTPWTGELFF.

This chain links TRBV5-1 with TRBJ2-1, with TRBD2 as a possible D gene (6 bases). Germline CDR1 is SGHRS and CDR2 is YFSETQ. V was clipped by 3 bases and J by 10 bases, with 8 bases between them. CDR3 length: 11 residues. CDR3 protein: CASSSGLEQFF. CDR3 nucleotides: TGCGCCAGCAGCTCGGGACTGGAGCAGTTCTTC.

The J gene is TRBJ2-1, the V gene TRBV4-1; D might be TRBD1 (6 bases). CDR1 is MGHRA and CDR2 is YSYEKL in the germline V gene. The CDR3 consists of 19 residues. The V end was cut by 0 bases, the J end by 4 bases, with 22 bases between. As DNA, the CDR3 is TGCGCCAGCAGCCAAGATGGTTCCAGGGTGTTGGACAGTTACAATGAGCAGTTCTTC. It translates to CASSQDGSRVLDSYNEQFF.

The rearrangement uses TRBV29-1 and TRBJ2-7; TRBD1 matches at 8 bases. CDR1 is SQVTM, CDR2 ANQGSEA, per germline. CDR3 length: 13 residues. Unmatched junction bases numbered 8, after V lost 4 bases and J lost 6 bases. The CDR3 sequence: CSVVETGAGEQYF. Here the CDR3 DNA reads TGCAGCGTTGTCGAGACAGGGGCCGGCGAGCAGTACTTC.

This sequence joins TRBV19 and TRBJ1-2; D may be TRBD1 (5 bases). With 3 bases removed from V and 0 bases from J, the gap between germline ends came to 11 bases. The length of the CDR3 is 15 residues. Germline lookup yields CDR1 LNHDA and CDR2 SQIVND (reference sequence). The CDR3 spells CASSIDSNPNYGYTF. As DNA, the CDR3 is TGTGCCAGTAGTATCGACAGCAACCCTAACTATGGCTACACCTTC.

V usage is TRBV24-1 and J usage is TRBJ2-1; the D is unclear. The CDR3 loop spans 12 amino acids. V gave up 0 bases and J gave up 6 bases, with 2 bases separating them. Looked up from germline, CDR1 is KGHDR and CDR2 is SFDVKD. DNA of the CDR3: TGTGCCACCAGTGATTTGCGCAATGAGCAGTTCTTC. This codes for CATSDLRNEQFF.

The chain uses TRBV9 and TRBJ2-4, with a tentative D call TRBD2 (7 bases). Per the germline V gene, CDR1 is SGDLS and CDR2 is YYNGEE. The CDR3 consists of 17 residues. The ends were cut back, 3 bases at V and 2 bases at J, with 18 bases in the middle. In nucleotides, the CDR3 is TGTGCCAGCAGCGGCGAGCCCGGGGGGCCCTCCAAAAACATTCAGTACTTC. It codes for CASSGEPGGPSKNIQYF.

The J gene is TRBJ2-2, the V gene TRBV21-1; TRBD1, the table's D call, lacks a check against the DNA. TRBV21-1 is marked as a pseudogene. The CDR3 is made up of 15 amino acids. CDR3 nucleotide sequence: TGTGCCAGCAGCCTGTGGACAGCGAACACCGGGGAGCTGTTTTTT. Translated, it gives CASSLWTANTGELFF.

V is TRBV27 and J is TRBJ1-5; 7 bases match TRBD1. CDR1 MNHEY and CDR2 SMNVEV come from the germline V gene (reference sequence). The ends lost 6 bases at V and 2 bases at J; junction bases unmatched: 7. CDR3 length: 15 residues. The CDR3 sequence: CASSQIQGRNQPQHF. For the CDR3, the DNA is TGTGCCAGCAGCCAAATACAGGGGCGCAATCAGCCCCAGCATTTT.

The genes are TRBV28 and TRBJ1-5; 7 bases agree with TRBD1. This CDR3 region has 15 residues. Germline CDR1 reads MDHEN; CDR2 reads SYDVKM. J was trimmed by 0 bases and V by 8 bases; bases with no gene match: 7. The CDR3 region has the DNA TGTGCCAGCTCACTACAGGGGAATAGCAATCAGCCCCAGCATTTT. Encoded protein: CASSLQGNSNQPQHF.

The genes are TRBV7-9 and TRBJ1-4; D is unclear. The V and J ends lost 5 bases and 13 bases respectively, with 26 bases between them. This CDR3 is 16 amino acids long. In germline, CDR1 is SEHNR, CDR2 FQNEAQ (reference sequence). In DNA form, the CDR3 reads TGTGCCAGCAGCCCGTCCCTTCCCCGCCCCAGAAATGGACTGTTTTTT. Amino acids: CASSPSLPRPRNGLFF.

The chain uses TRBV28 and TRBJ1-1; 7 positions agree with TRBD1. The CDR3 loop spans 15 amino acids. Unmatched junction bases numbered 10, after V lost 3 bases and J lost 6 bases. Germline V gives CDR1 MDHEN, CDR2 SYDVKM. The CDR3 DNA reads TGTGCCAGCAGTTTCATTGGGGCAGGGGGTCCTGAAGCTTTCTTT. Its translation is CASSFIGAGGPEAFF.

The V call is TRBV5-1, the J call TRBJ2-2; TRBD2 is a possible D gene (5 bases). The V end was cut by 7 bases, the J end by 3 bases, with 10 bases between. The CDR3 is made up of 13 amino acids. Germline CDR1 is SGHRS and CDR2 is YFSETQ. The CDR3 DNA reads TGCGCCAGCGCGCTAGCTGACACCGGGGAGCTGTTTTTT. The encoded protein is CASALADTGELFF.

The chain recombines TRBV27 with TRBJ2-3, with D possibly matching TRBD1 (5 bases). This CDR3 is 13 amino acids long. Germline V gene data show CDR1 as MNHEY and CDR2 as SMNVEV (reference sequence). Trimming pared 4 bases from V and 7 bases from J, leaving 12 bases between. The chain's CDR3 is CASSSAGWHTQYF. In nucleotides, the CDR3 is TGTGCCAGCAGTTCAGCAGGGTGGCATACGCAGTATTTT.

This chain links TRBV9 with TRBJ1-2, with TRBD1 as a possible D gene (5 bases). This CDR3 is 14 amino acids long. V was cut by 3 bases and J by 6 bases, with 15 bases left in between. Germline V gene lookup returns CDR1 SGDLS and CDR2 YYNGEE. The CDR3 spells CASSARDSLNGYTF. DNA of the CDR3: TGTGCCAGCAGCGCACGGGACTCTCTAAATGGCTACACCTTC. Full variable domain (remainder filled in from reference TRBV9 and TRBJ1-2): DSGVTQTPKHLITATGQRVTLRCSPRSGDLSVYWYQQSLDQGLQFLIQYYNGEERAKGNILERFSAQQFPDLHSELNLSSLELGDSALYFCASSARDSLNGYTFGSGTRLTVV.

V gene TRBV19 combines with J gene TRBJ1-1, with TRBD1 matching over 7 bases. V lost 10 bases, J lost 4 bases, and 3 bases stayed unmatched. CDR3 length: 11 amino acids. Germline CDR1 reads LNHDA; CDR2 reads SQIVND (reference sequence). CDR3 coding DNA: TGTGCCAATACAGGGGCCACTGAAGCTTTCTTT. Translating it yields CANTGATEAFF. Together with reference TRBV19 and TRBJ1-1, the CDR3 gives the full variable domain: DGGITQSPKYLFRKEGQNVTLSCEQNLNHDAMYWYRQDPGQGLRLIYYSQIVNDFQKGDIAEGYSVSREKKESFPLTVTSAQKNPTAFYLCANTGATEAFFGQGTRLTVV.

The chain has TRBV7-2 and TRBJ2-1; tentative D call: TRBD2 (6 bases). Germline CDR1 and CDR2: SGHTA and FQGNSA. Trimming removed 6 bases from V and 2 bases from J, with 14 bases in between. The CDR3 sequence is 15 residues long. Here the CDR3 reads CASRPTSQAYNEQFF. The CDR3 region has the DNA TGTGCCAGCAGACCTACTAGCCAGGCCTACAATGAGCAGTTCTTC.